The text below deals with one T cell receptor (beta chain). Here immunoSEQ multiplex PCR was the method, and the copy in TCRdb shows in-frame clones only, minus some. The sample contains 110,000 or so clones, around 92% of which appear only once. This sample was included in a study of siplizumab effects on memory and regulatory T cells. The CDR3 length is 16 residues. Germline V gene data show CDR1 as SGHNT and CDR2 as YYREEE (reference sequence). Unmatched junction bases numbered 6, after V lost 0 bases and J lost 4 bases. The receptor was isolated from a human donor in good health. The chain links TRBV5-4 to TRBJ2-5; 10 bases map to TRBD2. The sample was Tregs sorted from blood. The CDR3 loop is CASSLVPSGGGETQYF. DNA of the CDR3: TGTGCCAGCAGCTTGGTTCCCAGCGGGGGGGGAGAGACCCAGTACTTC.